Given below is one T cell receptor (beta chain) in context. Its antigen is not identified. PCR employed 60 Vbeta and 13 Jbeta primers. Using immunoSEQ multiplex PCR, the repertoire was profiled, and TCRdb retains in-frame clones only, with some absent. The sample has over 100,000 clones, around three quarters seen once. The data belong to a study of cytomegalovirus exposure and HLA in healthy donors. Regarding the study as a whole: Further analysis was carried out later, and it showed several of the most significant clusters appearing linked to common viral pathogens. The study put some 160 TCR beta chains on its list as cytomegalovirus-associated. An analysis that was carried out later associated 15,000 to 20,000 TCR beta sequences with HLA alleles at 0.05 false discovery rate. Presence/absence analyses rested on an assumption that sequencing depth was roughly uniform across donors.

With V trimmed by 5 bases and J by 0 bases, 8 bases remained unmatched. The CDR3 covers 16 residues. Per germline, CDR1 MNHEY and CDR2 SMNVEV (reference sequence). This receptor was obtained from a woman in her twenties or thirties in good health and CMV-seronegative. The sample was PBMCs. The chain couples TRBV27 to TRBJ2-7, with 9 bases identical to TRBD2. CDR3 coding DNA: TGTGCCAGCAGTAGATTCAGCGGGGGGAGCTCCTACGAGCAGTACTTC. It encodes CASSRFSGGSSYEQYF.